This is a list of T cell receptor beta chains from one sample in a study of identical twins. TCRdb analysed the 5' RACE reads with MiXCR anew, one entry per CDR3 protein. The sample has some 590,000 distinct CDR3 sequences, 7.5% to 10% seen once. The same data also contributed to another study, on yellow fever vaccine responses in identical twins.

Material: PBMCs. The receptor set was obtained from a woman younger than 30 in good health. Each CDR3 is given with its conserved first and last residue. D genes are given only for firm matches. Rows give clone size only sometimes, using once, few, many, or a class for an expanded clone.

CDR3	DNA	D	V	size	J
CATSRDKGRGYTEAFF	TGTGCCACCAGCAGAGATAAGGGACGGGGGTACACTGAAGCTTTCTTT	-	TRBV15	few	TRBJ1-1
CASSKVLNRINEQFF	TGTGCCAGCAGCAAGGTCCTTAACAGAATCAATGAGCAGTTCTTC	-	TRBV21-1	-	TRBJ2-1
CASSLVQDQPQHF	TGTGCCAGCAGCTTAGTACAGGATCAGCCCCAGCATTTT	-	TRBV7-2	few	TRBJ1-5
CSAGQGAVSETQYF	TGCAGCGCAGGACAGGGGGCGGTCTCAGAGACCCAGTACTTC	TRBD1	TRBV29-1	many	TRBJ2-5
CASSPLYGNRYEQYF	TGTGCCAGCAGCCCCCTGTACGGCAATAGGTACGAGCAGTACTTC	-	TRBV11-2	-	TRBJ2-7
CSAPGGQGGRSSYNEQFF	TGCAGTGCCCCCGGGGGACAGGGGGGCCGAAGCTCCTACAATGAGCAGTTCTTC	TRBD1	TRBV20-1	few	TRBJ2-1
CASSWQGSTDTQYF	TGTGCCAGCAGCTGGCAGGGAAGCACAGATACGCAGTATTTT	-	TRBV7-6	few	TRBJ2-3
CASSPNSPRVLTFYNEQFF	TGCGCCAGCAGCCCAAATAGTCCCAGGGTCCTTACCTTTTACAATGAGCAGTTCTTC	-	TRBV4-3	-	TRBJ2-1
CASSPNDGVANNEQFF	TGTGCCAGCTCACCAAATGATGGGGTAGCAAACAATGAGCAGTTCTTC	-	TRBV18	-	TRBJ2-1
CASSLGRSNSNQPQHF	TGTGCCAGCAGCTTGGGGCGGAGTAATAGCAATCAGCCCCAGCATTTT	-	TRBV5-5	many	TRBJ1-5
CASSLDRVEGEQYF	TGTGCCAGCAGCCTAGACAGGGTGGAGGGCGAGCAGTACTTC	-	TRBV4-2	few	TRBJ2-7
CASSDGTSSHTQYF	TGTGCCAGCAGCGACGGGACTAGCTCACATACGCAGTATTTT	TRBD2	TRBV9	-	TRBJ2-3
CASSESVYSYNSPLHF	TGTGCCAGCAGCGAGTCGGTGTACTCCTATAATTCACCCCTCCACTTT	-	TRBV9	-	TRBJ1-6
CATRQSYEQYF	TGTGCCACCCGACAGTCCTACGAGCAGTACTTC	-	TRBV19	few	TRBJ2-7
CATSREGQSYSGANVLTF	TGTGCCACCAGCAGAGAGGGGCAATCCTACTCTGGGGCCAACGTCCTGACTTTC	-	TRBV15	many	TRBJ2-6